What follows are 27 T cell receptor beta chains derived from one specimen sequenced in a study of cytomegalovirus exposure and HLA in healthy donors. Use of 60 Vbeta and 13 Jbeta primers characterized the PCR. The repertoire was sequenced with immunoSEQ multiplex PCR; TCRdb's copy has only in-frame clones and lacks some. The table lists about 160,000 clones, approximately 75% of them singletons. The sequenced sample was PBMCs. The receptors come from a woman under 30 in good health and CMV-seronegative.

The rearrangement links TRBV6-1 to TRBJ2-7; maybe TRBD2 (5 bases). Germline assignment: CDR1 MNHNS and CDR2 SASEGT. V lost 1 base and J lost 3, with 10 bases in between. The CDR3 loop spans 14 amino acids. The CDR3 region has the DNA TGTGCCAGCAGTGAAGATAGAGGGTTCTACGAGCAGTACTTC. Its translation is CASSEDRGFYEQYF.

This chain uses TRBV4-1 with TRBJ2-1, with 9 bases lining up with TRBD2. Losses at the gene ends were 5 bases for V and 4 bases for J; bases not matched to a gene: 9. The CDR3 extends over 16 amino acids. Germline V gene lookup returns CDR1 MGHRA and CDR2 YSYEKL. The CDR3 reads CASSDNLAGTYNEQFF. CDR3 DNA: TGCGCCAGCAGCGATAATCTAGCGGGGACTTACAATGAGCAGTTCTTC.

V gene TRBV7-9 combines with J gene TRBJ1-5; D is ambiguous. The CDR3 covers 15 residues. The V gene lost 5 bases and the J gene lost 3 bases, with 14 bases spanning the gap. Germline loops: CDR1 SEHNR, CDR2 FQNEAQ (reference sequence). Here the CDR3 DNA reads TGTGCCAGCAGCCGAGGAGGGTTCCTCAATCAGCCCCAGCATTTT. Its protein is CASSRGGFLNQPQHF.

V gene TRBV5-6 combines with J gene TRBJ2-7; TRBD2 aligns across 12 bases. CDR1 and CDR2 from the germline V gene are SGHDT and YYEEEE. The length of the CDR3 is 16 residues. Losses at the gene ends were 1 base for V and 6 bases for J; bases not matched to a gene: 8. This chain's CDR3 is CASSLSRLAGEVEQYF. DNA of the CDR3: TGTGCCAGCAGCTTGAGTAGACTAGCGGGAGAGGTCGAGCAGTACTTC.

The sample holds a few counts of this clone. The J gene is TRBJ2-7, the V gene TRBV7-9; D remains unclear. V dropped 5 bases and J dropped 0 bases, with 11 bases sitting between them. Germline CDR1 and CDR2: SEHNR and FQNEAQ (reference sequence). There are 14 residues in the CDR3. CDR3 DNA sequence: TGTGCCAGCAGCCCTAGACTGAGCTCCTACGAGCAGTACTTC. It yields the protein CASSPRLSSYEQYF. Supplemented by reference TRBV7-9 and TRBJ2-7, the full variable domain reads DTGVSQNPRHKITKRGQNVTFRCDPISEHNRLYWYRQTLGQGPEFLTYFQNEAQLEKSRLLSDRFSAERPKGSFSTLEIQRTEQGDSAMYLCASSPRLSSYEQYFGPGTRLTVT.

This chain connects TRBV7-2 to TRBJ2-5; D is uncertain. Per the germline V gene, CDR1 is SGHTA and CDR2 is FQGNSA. This CDR3 has 16 residues. Trimming stripped 2 bases from V and 2 bases from J, with 15 bases between. The CDR3 reads CASSLIGNQAQETQYF. The DNA of the CDR3 is TGTGCCAGCAGCTTAATTGGCAATCAGGCTCAAGAGACCCAGTACTTC.

The V gene is TRBV19, the J gene TRBJ1-1; possible D gene TRBD1, 5 bases. The CDR3 consists of 13 residues. Between the trimmed V and J ends, which lost 3 bases and 11 bases, there was a span of 16 bases. The germline gives CDR1 LNHDA, CDR2 SQIVND (reference sequence). CDR3 nucleotide sequence: TGTGCCAGTAGTATGTCCCTTGGGGGAGGTGCTTTCTTT. Translated: CASSMSLGGGAFF.

This clone was detected once. The chain recombines TRBV30 with TRBJ2-1; 8 nucleotides line up with TRBD2. From germline, CDR1 is GTSNPN and CDR2 SVGIG (reference sequence). The CDR3 spans 13 residues. With V trimmed by 3 bases and J by 8 bases, 6 bases remained unmatched. The CDR3 DNA follows: TGTGCCTGGAGGACGGGAGGGCCCCATGAGCAGTTCTTC. It encodes CAWRTGGPHEQFF. Based on the CDR3 plus reference TRBV30 and TRBJ2-1, the full variable domain is SQTIHQWPATLVQPVGSPLSLECTVEGTSNPNLYWYRQAAGRGLQLLFYSVGIGQISSEVPQNLSASRPQDRQFILSSKKLLLSDSGFYLCAWRTGGPHEQFFGPGTRLTVL.

This clone was picked up one time. The rearrangement uses TRBV28 and TRBJ1-1, with D unresolved. Germline V gene data show CDR1 as MDHEN and CDR2 as SYDVKM. V dropped 7 bases and J dropped 0 bases, with 9 bases sitting between them. The CDR3 totals 13 residues. This chain's CDR3 is CASMVEVNTEAFF. As DNA, the CDR3 is TGTGCCAGCATGGTGGAGGTGAACACTGAAGCTTTCTTT. Supplemented by reference TRBV28 and TRBJ1-1, the full variable domain reads DVKVTQSSRYLVKRTGEKVFLECVQDMDHENMFWYRQDPGLGLRLIYFSYDVKMKEKGDIPEGYSVSREKKERFSLILESASTNQTSMYLCASMVEVNTEAFFGQGTRLTVV.

The gene calls are TRBV25-1 and TRBJ1-3; D unclear. Germline V gene sequence: CDR1 MGHDK, CDR2 SYGVNS. V dropped 4 bases and J dropped 2 bases, with 6 bases sitting between them. The CDR3 is made up of 13 amino acids. The CDR3 loop reads CASSVAAGNTIYF. The CDR3 DNA reads TGTGCCAGCAGTGTGGCAGCTGGAAACACCATATATTTT.

The chain carries TRBV5-6 and TRBJ1-1, with D unresolved. The CDR3 extends over 13 amino acids. The germline CDR1 and CDR2 sequences are SGHDT and YYEEEE. The V end was cut by 2 bases, the J end by 7 bases, with 12 bases between. CDR3 in DNA: TGTGCCAGCAGCTTTCAGTTCAATGGTGAAGCTTTCTTT. It yields the protein CASSFQFNGEAFF.

The chain combines TRBV6-5 with TRBJ1-2, with D maybe TRBD1 (6 bases). The CDR3 contains 16 residues. Trimming took 2 bases from V and 7 from J, leaving 20 bases between them. Germline CDR1 is MNHEY and CDR2 is SVGAGI. The CDR3, as DNA: TGTGCCAGCAGTTACGGGCCCTTGGCGGGGGCGAGTGGCTACACCTTC. It is translated as CASSYGPLAGASGYTF.

This chain uses TRBV19 with TRBJ2-3, with TRBD2 matching 13 bases. Germline V gene data show CDR1 as LNHDA and CDR2 as SQIVND (reference sequence). This CDR3 has 18 amino acids. V gave up 1 base and J gave up 7 bases; unmatched junction bases: 11. CDR3 loop: CASSIGRTSGRSRYTQYF. CDR3 coding DNA: TGTGCCAGTAGTATAGGTAGGACTAGCGGGAGAAGTCGATATACGCAGTATTTT.

The chain has TRBV9 and TRBJ2-5, with D possibly matching TRBD1 (6 bases). The V gene lost 0 bases and the J gene lost 4 bases, with 13 bases spanning the gap. Germline V gives CDR1 SGDLS, CDR2 YYNGEE. The CDR3 has 15 residues. Written as DNA, the CDR3 is TGTGCCAGCAGCGTAGCACACAGGGATCGAGAGACCCAGTACTTC. Its protein is CASSVAHRDRETQYF.

The CDR3 DNA is TGTGCCAGCAGCGGGAGGACGTCAACTAATGAAAAACTGTTTTTT. Its protein product is CASSGRTSTNEKLFF. This sequence joins TRBV7-9 and TRBJ1-4, with D unresolved. V lost 5 bases and J 0 bases, leaving 10 bases between the germline ends. Per the germline V gene, CDR1 is SEHNR and CDR2 is FQNEAQ (reference sequence). This CDR3 has 15 amino acids.

The rearrangement links TRBV6-1 to TRBJ2-3; D possibly corresponds to TRBD1 (5 bases). Germline V gives CDR1 MNHNS, CDR2 SASEGT. CDR3 length equals 14 residues. V was cut by 6 bases and J by 4 bases, with 14 bases left in between. The CDR3 DNA reads TGTGCCAGCAGGGCAGGGTCGGTTCCAGATACGCAGTATTTT. Translating it yields CASRAGSVPDTQYF.

The V call is TRBV19, the J call TRBJ2-2; D is unresolved. Germline V CDR1 and CDR2: LNHDA, SQIVND (reference sequence). The CDR3 is 14 amino acids. V dropped 5 bases and J dropped 1 base, with 8 bases sitting between them. CDR3 sequence: CASSLTLNTGELFF. The DNA for the CDR3 is TGTGCCAGTAGTCTAACTTTGAACACCGGGGAGCTGTTTTTT.

The sample holds a few counts of this clone. This sequence joins TRBV30 and TRBJ1-1, with D unclear. There are 13 residues in the CDR3. V was trimmed by 4 bases and J by 0 bases, leaving 9 bases between them. Germline CDR1 is GTSNPN and CDR2 is SVGIG (reference sequence). CDR3 sequence (DNA): TGTGCCTGGAATGCCCAGGTGAACACTGAAGCTTTCTTT. Protein: CAWNAQVNTEAFF.

This chain connects TRBV7-6 to TRBJ2-1, with D perhaps TRBD1 (5 bases). CDR1 is SGHVS, CDR2 FNYEAQ, per germline. Trimming stripped 5 bases from V and 5 bases from J, with 16 bases between. CDR3 length: 15 residues. The CDR3 here is CASSGYSRGNNEQFF. DNA of the CDR3: TGTGCCAGCAGCGGGTATTCAAGGGGAAACAATGAGCAGTTCTTC.

This clone was seen a few times. The CDR3 sequence is CASSAPGGTFF. In nucleotides, the CDR3 is TGTGCCAGCAGTGCCCCGGGAGGGACTTTCTTT. The chain combines TRBV25-1 with TRBJ1-1, with unresolved D. Germline assignment: CDR1 MGHDK and CDR2 SYGVNS. The CDR3 runs 11 residues. The V end was cut by 4 bases, the J end by 12 bases, with 12 bases between.

This clone has only a few counts. This chain links TRBV27 with TRBJ2-3, with D possibly being TRBD2 (7 bases). Germline V CDR1 and CDR2: MNHEY, SMNVEV (reference sequence). The CDR3 loop spans 15 amino acids. V was pared by 3 bases and J by 6 bases, with 16 bases between. In DNA form, the CDR3 reads TGTGCCAGCAGTTTGATGGCGGGGGCTTCCGATACGCAGTATTTT. Its translation: CASSLMAGASDTQYF.

The CDR3 region is CASSLLTGRNTEAFF. The CDR3 DNA sequence: TGTGCCAGCAGTTTGTTAACAGGGCGGAACACTGAAGCTTTCTTT. V and J are TRBV27 and TRBJ1-1; maybe TRBD1 (6 bases). This CDR3 has 15 amino acids. V shed 3 bases and J shed 1 base, with 12 bases lying between them. Per the germline V gene, CDR1 is MNHEY and CDR2 is SMNVEV (reference sequence).

V and J are TRBV5-1 and TRBJ2-1, with 10 nucleotides matching TRBD2. J lost 9 bases, V lost 1 base, and 7 bases had no gene match. The CDR3 has 15 amino acids. The germline V gene encodes CDR1 SGHRS and CDR2 YFSETQ. The CDR3 loop is CASSLTSGIIGEQFF. DNA of the CDR3: TGCGCCAGCAGCTTGACTAGCGGGATCATAGGTGAGCAGTTCTTC. Based on the CDR3 plus reference TRBV5-1 and TRBJ2-1, the full variable domain is KAGVTQTPRYLIKTRGQQVTLSCSPISGHRSVSWYQQTPGQGLQFLFEYFSETQRNKGNFPGRFSGRQFSNSRSEMNVSTLELGDSALYLCASSLTSGIIGEQFFGPGTRLTVL.

This clone showed up just once. The chain has TRBV4-2 and TRBJ2-4; D remains ambiguous. This CDR3 spans 16 amino acids. Germline CDR1 is LGHNA and CDR2 is YNFKEQ. Trimming took off 1 base at V and 0 bases at J, with 10 bases between the two ends. This CDR3 reads CASSQGTALAKNIQYF. CDR3 DNA sequence: TGTGCCAGCAGCCAAGGAACAGCCCTAGCCAAAAACATTCAGTACTTC.

The chain recombines TRBV18 with TRBJ2-7; 7 nucleotides line up with TRBD1. The CDR3 sequence is 15 residues long. The germline CDR1 and CDR2 sequences are KGHSH and LQKENI. Trimming took 4 bases from V and 2 from J; bases not matched to a gene: 8. The CDR3 sequence: CASSLGGQATYEQYF. The DNA of the CDR3 is TGTGCCAGCTCACTTGGCGGACAGGCCACCTACGAGCAGTACTTC.

The genes are TRBV7-3 and TRBJ2-7, with D possibly TRBD1 on 6 matching bases. The CDR3 totals 15 residues. The ends were cut back, 2 bases at V and 3 bases at J, with 14 bases in the middle. Germline lookup yields CDR1 SGHTA and CDR2 FQGTGA. In nucleotides, the CDR3 is TGTGCCAGCAGCTTAGAACAGGGCGGAAACTACGAGCAGTACTTC. Its protein is CASSLEQGGNYEQYF.

The table lists this clone with a few counts. The CDR3 region is CASGLRDGRLFF. The CDR3 DNA reads TGCGCCAGCGGACTCCGCGACGGCCGTCTTTTCTTT. The V and J genes are TRBV4-1 and TRBJ1-1, with D unclear. The CDR3 is 12 amino acids. Germline assignment: CDR1 MGHRA and CDR2 YSYEKL. With 8 bases removed from V and 13 bases from J, the gap between germline ends came to 20 bases.